The sequence of this T cell receptor (beta chain) was determined in a study of blood T cells in healthy people across ages. This CDR3 comprises 14 residues. The ends were cut back, 3 bases at V and 4 bases at J, with 12 bases in the middle. CDR1 and CDR2 from the germline V gene are ENHRY and SYGVKD. This clonotype was observed a few times. Its antigen remains unidentified. Study results and caveats: Roughly linearly, TCR beta diversity per million T cells fell as age increased.

A second PCR, run for about 6 to 11 cycles, used a sample-barcoded 5' primer plus a J-beta primer mix. CDR3-containing paired-end reads numbering at least 2.5 million came from each sample. TCRdb analysed the 5' RACE reads with MiXCR anew, one entry per CDR3 protein. This sample has roughly 1,800,000 distinct CDR3 sequences; less than 50% occur once, and the top ten carry around 2.1%. The chain combines TRBV10-3 with TRBJ2-5; D gene uncertain. Sequencing was performed on blood. This sequence originates from a middle-aged woman in good health. The CDR3 DNA sequence: TGTGCCATCAGTGAAGGAGTGGTCGGAGAGACCCAGTACTTC. As protein: CAISEGVVGETQYF.